One sample yielded the 17 T cell receptor beta chains listed below, sequenced in a study of blood T cell repertoires in COVID-19. The method was immunoSEQ multiplex PCR; TCRdb's version includes in-frame clones alone and lacks a portion of them. Altogether about 170,000 clones are present, roughly 70% being singletons, with the ten largest covering 2.5% to 3.5%. Sequencing was carried out using peripheral blood. The source of these receptors is a woman of 80 years or more with acute or convalescent COVID-19.

The chain joins TRBV19 to TRBJ1-5; TRBD1 matches at 9 bases. There are 13 residues in the CDR3. The germline CDR1 and CDR2 sequences are LNHDA and SQIVND (reference sequence). J lost 2 bases, V lost 9 bases, and 2 bases had no gene match. CDR3 DNA sequence: TGTGCCAGCCGACAGGGGGGCAATCAGCCCCAGCATTTT. Its protein product is CASRQGGNQPQHF.

The chain uses TRBV6-5 and TRBJ1-1; D uncertain. This CDR3 is built from 13 residues. Germline V gene sequence: CDR1 MNHEY, CDR2 SVGAGI. Trimming removed 6 bases at V and 5 bases at J, with 13 bases between. CDR3 bases: TGTGCCAGCAGCTCTTGGAGGGATACTGAAGCTTTCTTT. Its translation: CASSSWRDTEAFF.

Comment on this clone: This is likely an artifact of a read error, given a far larger clone one base away. The gene calls are TRBV7-9 and TRBJ1-1; 9 nucleotides line up with TRBD1. J lost 1 base, V lost 5 bases, and 5 bases had no gene match. CDR1 is SEHNR and CDR2 is FQNEAQ in the germline V gene (reference sequence). This CDR3 has 15 residues. CDR3 nucleotide sequence: TGTGCCAGCAGCCCCCGGGGACAGGGGAACACTGAAGCTTTCTTT. It encodes CASSPRGQGNTEAFF. Looking up the rest from reference TRBV7-9 and TRBJ1-1 gives the full variable domain: DTGVSQNPRHKITKRGQNVTFRCDPISEHNRLYWYRQTLGQGPEFLTYFQNEAQLEKSRLLSDRFSAERPKGSFSTLEIQRTEQGDSAMYLCASSPRGQGNTEAFFGQGTRLTVV.

V usage is TRBV19 and J usage is TRBJ2-7, with TRBD2 matching 10 bases. Germline-derived CDR1 and CDR2 are LNHDA and SQIVND (reference sequence). This CDR3 is 13 amino acids long. V was clipped by 8 bases and J by 2 bases; unmatched bases: 3. The CDR3 nucleotides read TGTGCCAGTTCTAGCGGGAGACCCTACGAGCAGTACTTC. This encodes CASSSGRPYEQYF.

This clone was seen only once. The rearrangement uses TRBV19 and TRBJ2-1; TRBD1 matches at 9 bases. Unmatched junction bases numbered 15, after V lost 6 bases and J lost 6 bases. Per germline, CDR1 LNHDA and CDR2 SQIVND (reference sequence). The CDR3 is 17 residues long. CDR3 loop: CASRLNTGTGLGNEQFF. In DNA form, the CDR3 reads TGTGCCAGTAGACTCAATACCGGGACAGGGCTAGGCAATGAGCAGTTCTTC.

The chain joins TRBV7-2 to TRBJ1-4; D remains ambiguous. The CDR3 sequence is 13 residues long. Germline V gene sequence: CDR1 SGHTA, CDR2 FQGNSA. The V end was cut by 2 bases, the J end by 6 bases, with 7 bases between. CDR3 region: CASSLNRDEKLFF. The DNA of the CDR3 is TGTGCCAGCAGCTTAAACAGAGATGAAAAACTGTTTTTT.

The chain couples TRBV10-1 to TRBJ2-1, with 10 bases aligning to TRBD1. Trimming at V came to 7 bases and at J to 5 bases, leaving 5 bases not matched to a gene. The CDR3 length is 14 residues. Germline CDR1 reads WNHNN; CDR2 reads SYGVQD (reference sequence). This CDR3 reads CASNPGTGDNEQFF. The CDR3 DNA is TGCGCCAGCAATCCGGGGACAGGGGACAATGAGCAGTTCTTC.

The chain has TRBV5-1 and TRBJ2-2, with 13 bases fitting TRBD2. The CDR3 is 16 amino acids. CDR1 SGHRS and CDR2 YFSETQ come from the germline V gene. J lost 4 bases, V lost 4 bases, and 4 bases had no gene match. CDR3 amino acids: CASSTGLAGATGELFF. In DNA, the CDR3 is TGCGCCAGCAGCACAGGACTAGCGGGAGCCACCGGGGAGCTGTTTTTT.

The rearrangement joins TRBV19 to TRBJ2-2, with D tentatively TRBD1 (5 bases). V lost 5 bases and J lost 6, with 13 bases in between. Germline assignment: CDR1 LNHDA and CDR2 SQIVND (reference sequence). CDR3 length: 14 amino acids. This CDR3 reads CASSVSGIPGELFF. The CDR3 DNA is TGTGCCAGTAGTGTGTCAGGGATCCCCGGGGAGCTGTTTTTT.

The chain uses TRBV5-6 and TRBJ2-5; TRBD2 is a possible D gene (5 bases). The V end was cut by 3 bases, the J end by 4 bases, with 10 bases between. Germline CDR1 and CDR2: SGHDT and YYEEEE. The CDR3 is made up of 13 amino acids. DNA of the CDR3: TGTGCCAGCAGCTCCCCCAGCGGAGAGACCCAGTACTTC. As protein: CASSSPSGETQYF.

This chain connects TRBV5-4 to TRBJ2-1; 8 bases are shared with TRBD2. The trim removed 0 bases at V and 5 bases at J, leaving 4 bases unmatched. Germline CDR1 is SGHNT and CDR2 is YYREEE (reference sequence). The CDR3 has 15 residues. This CDR3 is CASSLEREPHNEQFF. For the CDR3, the DNA is TGTGCCAGCAGCTTGGAGCGGGAGCCCCACAATGAGCAGTTCTTC.

The chain carries TRBV12-3 or TRBV12-4 and TRBJ2-1; D remains unclear. This CDR3 is 11 amino acids long. Trimming removed 3 bases at V and 10 bases at J, with 7 bases between. The CDR3 DNA is TGTGCCAGCAGTTTCCTTGAGGAGCAGTTCTTC. Amino acids: CASSFLEEQFF.

The gene calls are TRBV27 and TRBJ1-4; tentatively, D is TRBD1 (6 bases). Trimming stripped 3 bases from V and 7 bases from J, with 9 bases between. The CDR3 has 13 residues. Germline CDR1 MNHEY, CDR2 SMNVEV (reference sequence). For the CDR3, the DNA is TGTGCCAGCAGTTTTAAACAGGGTGAAAAACTGTTTTTT. It codes for CASSFKQGEKLFF.

V gene TRBV11-2 combines with J gene TRBJ2-1, with a weak D call TRBD2 (5 bases). This CDR3 spans 13 amino acids. Trimming removed 6 bases at V and 7 bases at J, with 13 bases between. In germline, CDR1 is SGHAT, CDR2 FQNNGV. The CDR3 spells CASRPSGKNEQFF. The CDR3 DNA reads as TGTGCCAGCAGGCCGTCGGGGAAAAATGAGCAGTTCTTC.

V is TRBV10-3 and J is TRBJ1-2, with D uncertain. V lost 6 bases and J 7 bases, leaving 15 bases between the germline ends. Germline CDR1 is ENHRY and CDR2 is SYGVKD. This CDR3 has 13 amino acids. The CDR3 reads CAISLTQSGGYTF. As DNA, the CDR3 is TGTGCCATCAGCCTCACTCAGTCAGGTGGCTACACCTTC.

V gene TRBV6-5 combines with J gene TRBJ2-3, with a possible D match to TRBD2 (6 bases). V lost 4 bases to trimming and J lost 3 bases, with 11 bases between them. The CDR3 consists of 14 residues. In germline, CDR1 is MNHEY, CDR2 SVGAGI. Here the CDR3 reads CASSSREATDTQYF. CDR3 nucleotide sequence: TGTGCCAGCAGTTCCAGGGAGGCGACAGATACGCAGTATTTT.

This sequence joins TRBV19 and TRBJ1-5, with D possibly matching TRBD1 (6 bases). The germline CDR1 and CDR2 sequences are LNHDA and SQIVND (reference sequence). V shed 6 bases and J shed 1 base, with 19 bases lying between them. The CDR3 totals 17 residues. The CDR3 sequence is CASSLAQGLLSNQPQHF. In DNA form, the CDR3 reads TGTGCCAGTAGCCTTGCACAGGGTCTCCTAAGCAATCAGCCCCAGCATTTT.